The 11 T cell receptor beta chains below were found in one sample sequenced in a study of cytomegalovirus exposure and HLA in healthy donors. With 60 Vbeta and 13 Jbeta primers, the PCR was carried out. This table comes from immunoSEQ multiplex PCR, and its TCRdb copy is limited to in-frame clones, with some not included. The data contain roughly 120,000 clones, approximately 80% of them singletons. The sample taken for sequencing was PBMCs. Receptors originate from a human donor in good health.

This sequence joins TRBV11-2 and TRBJ2-3, with a possible D match to TRBD1 (6 bases). CDR1 and CDR2 from the germline V gene are SGHAT and FQNNGV. Trimming took 6 bases from V and 4 from J, leaving 17 bases between them. The CDR3 length is 15 residues. CDR3 in DNA: TGTGCCAGCAGTCCCCTTGTCCCAGGGGCAGATACGCAGTATTTT. It is translated as CASSPLVPGADTQYF.

The rearrangement joins TRBV7-9 to TRBJ1-2; TRBD1 matches at 8 bases. This CDR3 is built from 15 residues. Germline V gene data show CDR1 as SEHNR and CDR2 as FQNEAQ (reference sequence). Trimming removed 5 bases from V and 4 bases from J; junction bases left unmatched: 9. The CDR3 spells CASSTATGETYGYTF. For the CDR3, the DNA is TGTGCCAGCAGCACCGCGACAGGGGAGACCTATGGCTACACCTTC.

The rearrangement links TRBV19 to TRBJ2-2, with TRBD1 identical over 7 bases. The V gene's germline CDR1 is LNHDA and CDR2 SQIVND (reference sequence). This CDR3 is 15 amino acids long. With V trimmed by 7 bases and J by 3 bases, 8 bases remained unmatched. In DNA, the CDR3 is TGTGCCAGTAACACAGGGGTGGTGTACACCGGGGAGCTGTTTTTT. It yields the protein CASNTGVVYTGELFF.

The rearrangement uses TRBV7-6 and TRBJ2-3; weak D call: TRBD2 (5 bases). V lost 1 base, J lost 5 bases, and 10 bases lay in between. Germline values: CDR1 SGHVS, CDR2 FNYEAQ. The length of the CDR3 is 14 residues. The CDR3 here is CASSLGERKDTQYF. The CDR3, as DNA: TGTGCCAGCAGCTTAGGGGAGAGGAAAGATACGCAGTATTTT. Full variable domain (outside the CDR3, taken from reference TRBV7-6 and TRBJ2-3): GAGVSQSPRYKVTKRGQDVALRCDPISGHVSLYWYRQALGQGPEFLTYFNYEAQQDKSGLPNDRFSAERPEGSISTLTIQRTEQRDSAMYRCASSLGERKDTQYFGPGTRLTVL.

The chain uses TRBV13 and TRBJ2-7, with 15 bases that match TRBD2. Germline CDR1 and CDR2: PRHDT and FYEKMQ (reference sequence). The CDR3 totals 16 residues. V trimming: 5 bases; J trimming: 7 bases; junction bases outside the gene matches: 9. Written as DNA, the CDR3 is TGTGCCAGCAGCCTCGGACTAGCGGGAGGGCCTGGTGAGCAGTACTTC. Protein: CASSLGLAGGPGEQYF.

This chain connects TRBV7-2 to TRBJ2-5; TRBD1 is a possible D gene (6 bases). From germline, CDR1 is SGHTA and CDR2 FQGNSA. Trimming left V 5 bases short and J 1 base short, with 14 bases between. The CDR3 has 15 amino acids. CDR3 sequence reads: CASSKSTGLQETQYF. CDR3 DNA: TGTGCCAGCAGCAAATCGACAGGCCTCCAAGAGACCCAGTACTTC.

This chain joins TRBV7-6 and TRBJ2-5, with D uncertain. Germline CDR1 reads SGHVS; CDR2 reads FNYEAQ. There are 20 residues in the CDR3. The V and J ends lost 0 bases and 5 bases respectively, with 28 bases between them. CDR3 in amino acids: CASSLAGYSVGGSYAETQYF. DNA of the CDR3: TGTGCCAGCAGCTTAGCCGGATACTCCGTCGGCGGCTCCTACGCGGAGACCCAGTACTTC.

This clone was recorded once. The rearrangement links TRBV11-2 to TRBJ2-5, with 8 bases that match TRBD2. The CDR3 totals 15 residues. The V gene end was trimmed by 0 bases and the J gene end by 5 bases; junction bases not matched to a gene: 5. CDR1 SGHAT and CDR2 FQNNGV come from the germline V gene. CDR3 nucleotides: TGTGCCAGCAGCTTAGATCTCGCTAGCGGGGAGACCCAGTACTTC. Protein product: CASSLDLASGETQYF. The full variable domain, its missing parts supplied by reference TRBV11-2 and TRBJ2-5, is EAGVAQSPRYKIIEKRQSVAFWCNPISGHATLYWYQQILGQGPKLLIQFQNNGVVDDSQLPKDRFSAERLKGVDSTLKIQPAKLEDSAVYLCASSLDLASGETQYFGPGTRLLVL.

The chain employs TRBV5-6 and TRBJ2-3, with D possibly TRBD1 on 6 matching bases. The germline V and J ends were trimmed by 3 bases and 3 bases, with 26 bases remaining between them. The CDR3 totals 19 residues. Germline V gene data show CDR1 as SGHDT and CDR2 as YYEEEE. CDR3 DNA sequence: TGTGCCAGCAGCTCAGGGACACTCGGACGGGCTAGGTTGACAGATACGCAGTATTTT. It specifies CASSSGTLGRARLTDTQYF.

CDR3 protein: CASSATQGLAYGYTF. CDR3 in DNA: TGTGCCAGCAGCGCCACCCAGGGGCTTGCCTATGGCTACACCTTC. V usage is TRBV9 and J usage is TRBJ1-2, with D maybe TRBD1 (6 bases). CDR1 and CDR2 (germline): SGDLS, YYNGEE. Trimming removed 3 bases from V and 4 bases from J, with 16 bases in between. The CDR3 totals 15 residues. The variable domain in full, with the rest retrieved from reference TRBV9 and TRBJ1-2, is DSGVTQTPKHLITATGQRVTLRCSPRSGDLSVYWYQQSLDQGLQFLIQYYNGEERAKGNILERFSAQQFPDLHSELNLSSLELGDSALYFCASSATQGLAYGYTFGSGTRLTVV.

The rearrangement uses TRBV28 and TRBJ1-6; D might be TRBD1 (6 bases). Germline CDR1 reads MDHEN; CDR2 reads SYDVKM. Trimming took 8 bases from V and 3 from J, leaving 8 bases between them. The CDR3 has 13 amino acids. The CDR3 region has the DNA TGTGCCAGCTTAGGGGGCTATAATTCACCCCTCCACTTT. It is translated as CASLGGYNSPLHF.